The source of this T cell receptor beta chain is a study of T cells in Graves' hyperthyroidism and ophthalmopathy. Amplification yielded TCR beta CDR3 regions, with RNA transcripts as the source. The study used the HTBI primer set for a first-round RT-PCR of the TCR CDR3. TCRdb independently ran MiXCR on the multiplex PCR reads; one entry per CDR3 protein. The sample has hundreds of thousands of distinct CDR3 sequences, 45% seen once. The germline V and J ends were trimmed by 9 bases and 4 bases, with 13 bases remaining between them. Germline CDR1 reads MNHNS; CDR2 reads SASEGT. There are 12 residues in the CDR3.

The specimen sequenced was peripheral blood or thyroid tissue (not recorded which). This TCR was sampled from an adult man with Graves' disease, either hyperthyroidism or ophthalmopathy (not recorded which). The chain is built from TRBV6-1 and TRBJ2-7; D may be TRBD1 or TRBD2 (5 bases each). The CDR3 DNA sequence: TGTGCCAGTGGCCGGGGCAGGTACGAGCAGTACTTC. Amino acid sequence: CASGRGRYEQYF.